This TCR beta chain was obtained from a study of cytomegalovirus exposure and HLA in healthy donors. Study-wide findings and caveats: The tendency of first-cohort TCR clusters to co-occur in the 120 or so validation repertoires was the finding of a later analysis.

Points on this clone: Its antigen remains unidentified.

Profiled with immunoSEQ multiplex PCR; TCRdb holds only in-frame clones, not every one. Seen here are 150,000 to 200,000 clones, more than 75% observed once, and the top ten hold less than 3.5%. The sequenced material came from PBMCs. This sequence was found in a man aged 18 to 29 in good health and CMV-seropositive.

The DNA for the CDR3 is TGTGCCACCAGCAGGAGGGAGGAGACCCAGTACTTC. Protein product: CATSRREETQYF. The V and J genes are TRBV15 and TRBJ2-5; TRBD2 might be the D (5 bases). This CDR3 comprises 12 residues. Trimming stripped 3 bases from V and 5 bases from J, with 7 bases between. Germline assignment: CDR1 LNHNV and CDR2 YYDKDF (reference sequence). Filled out from reference TRBV15 and TRBJ2-5, the complete variable domain reads DAMVIQNPRYQVTQFGKPVTLSCSQTLNHNVMYWYQQKSSQAPKLLFHYYDKDFNNEADTPDNFQSRRPNTSFCFLDIRSPGLGDTAMYLCATSRREETQYFGPGTRLLVL.